The present T cell receptor (beta chain) was sequenced within a study of Ad26.COV2.S vaccination and SARS-CoV-2 variants. About the study: The trial was COV1001 and the donor's arm was Ad26.COV2.S. Once or twice, 56 days apart, Ad26.COV2.S was delivered intramuscularly.

The V and J ends lost 4 bases and 9 bases respectively, with 9 bases between them. Germline V gene lookup returns CDR1 LNHDA and CDR2 SQIVND (reference sequence). This CDR3 has 11 amino acids. Generated by immunoSEQ multiplex PCR, the TCRdb table keeps only in-frame clones and is missing some. The repertoire holds about 410,000 clones, with around 89% as singletons. Points from the study as a whole: With respect to non-spike TCR breadth, vaccine and placebo recipients were similar.

Treatment of the sample: about 20 received Ad26.COV2.S at low or high dose, single or two shots; roughly 5 received placebo; per-sample allocation not given. Sampling occurred on day 63 after the first vaccine or placebo injection. What was given as vaccine was an Ad26 vector encoding Wuhan-strain SARS-CoV-2 spike. A note on this clone: The antigen is undetermined.

The rearrangement joins TRBV19 to TRBJ1-1; TRBD1 might be the D (5 bases). Material: peripheral blood, obtained in a trial of Ad26.COV2.S vaccine versus placebo. The sequence came from a person aged 18-60 years who received the Ad26.COV2.S COVID-19 vaccine or a placebo. The CDR3 nucleotides read TGTGCCAGTAGTAGAGAGGGGCAAGCTTTCTTT. It encodes CASSREGQAFF.